Presented here are 30 T cell receptor beta chains from one specimen sequenced in a study of shared clonotypes between healthy human individuals. Clones were read by immunoSEQ multiplex PCR, and TCRdb kept only the in-frame ones, dropping some. The sample has roughly 2,500,000 clones; roughly 93% are singletons. Sequencing was done on a sample of naive CD4+ T cells from PBMCs. As to subset: CD45RA+ positively selected. The receptor source for this set is a man aged 18-30 years in good health. Some clones in this sample may be carry-over from other donors' samples.

The genes are TRBV27 and TRBJ2-1; D possibly uses TRBD1 or TRBD2 (5 bases each). Trimming took off 4 bases at V and 3 bases at J, with 10 bases between the two ends. The germline V gene encodes CDR1 MNHEY and CDR2 SMNVEV (reference sequence). CDR3 size: 14 residues. DNA of the CDR3: TGTGCCAGCAGTTACCGGGACCGCTACAATGAGCAGTTCTTC. Protein: CASSYRDRYNEQFF.

The J gene is TRBJ2-1, the V gene TRBV4-2; 7 nucleotides align to TRBD2. V trimming: 0 bases; J trimming: 12 bases; junction bases outside the gene matches: 17. Germline loops: CDR1 LGHNA, CDR2 YNFKEQ. The CDR3 is 17 amino acids. In nucleotides, the CDR3 is TGTGCCAGCAGCCAAGATGGATCGGCGGGAGCTACCTCCGTGCAGTTCTTC. Protein product: CASSQDGSAGATSVQFF.

CDR3 DNA: TGCAGCGTTTCAGATTCCGGGACATTCTATGGCTACACCTTC. This codes for CSVSDSGTFYGYTF. The rearrangement links TRBV29-1 to TRBJ1-2; tentative D call: TRBD1 (6 bases). Trimming cost V 5 bases and J 4 bases, with 17 bases left between them. Germline values: CDR1 SQVTM, CDR2 ANQGSEA. This CDR3 comprises 14 residues.

The chain joins TRBV11-3 to TRBJ1-5, with D hard to call. The CDR3 is 20 amino acids. The V and J ends lost 4 bases and 0 bases respectively, with 25 bases between them. Looked up from germline, CDR1 is SGHNT and CDR2 is YENEEA. The CDR3, as DNA: TGTGCCAGCAGCTCCCTACCCCCCCTCGCCGGTGAATTTAGCAATCAGCCCCAGCATTTT. Its translation: CASSSLPPLAGEFSNQPQHF. The full variable domain, with the rest looked up from reference TRBV11-3 and TRBJ1-5, is EAGVVQSPRYKIIEKKQPVAFWCNPISGHNTLYWYLQNLGQGPELLIRYENEEAVDDSQLPKDRFSAERLKGVDSTLKIQPAELGDSAVYLCASSSLPPLAGEFSNQPQHFGDGTRLSIL.

The chain is built from TRBV29-1 and TRBJ2-2; D is possibly TRBD1 (5 bases). Deletions cut 4 bases from V and 4 bases from J, with 13 bases between. In germline, CDR1 is SQVTM, CDR2 ANQGSEA. This CDR3 has 14 amino acids. The CDR3 DNA reads TGCAGCGTTGGGGGCAGAATGTCCACCGGGGAGCTGTTTTTT. It specifies CSVGGRMSTGELFF.

The CDR3 sequence: CASSMGQGLPYEQYF. CDR3 DNA sequence: TGTGCCAGCAGCATGGGACAGGGGCTCCCCTACGAGCAGTACTTC. This chain links TRBV27 with TRBJ2-7; 10 bases fit TRBD1. Germline V lookup: CDR1 MNHEY, CDR2 SMNVEV (reference sequence). The CDR3 covers 15 residues. V gave up 6 bases and J gave up 2 bases; unmatched junction bases: 7.

The J gene is TRBJ2-7, the V gene TRBV15; 9 bases map to TRBD1. The germline gives CDR1 LNHNV, CDR2 YYDKDF (reference sequence). The CDR3 spans 17 residues. Trimming cost V 5 bases and J 2 bases; bases outside gene matches: 13. CDR3 DNA: TGTGCCACCAGCCGAAACTTACCGGGACAGGGAACCTACGAGCAGTACTTC. Its protein product is CATSRNLPGQGTYEQYF.

This clone was picked up one time. Other DNA sequences in the sample encode the same CDR3. The rearrangement joins TRBV19 to TRBJ2-1; no definite D call. This CDR3 is 12 amino acids long. Between the trimmed V and J ends, which lost 3 bases and 4 bases, there was a span of 4 bases. Germline V CDR1 and CDR2: LNHDA, SQIVND (reference sequence). This CDR3 is CASSMRYNEQFF. CDR3 in DNA: TGTGCCAGTAGTATGAGATACAATGAGCAGTTCTTC.

The CDR3 spells CASSFSGRAYEQYF. The DNA for the CDR3 is TGTGCCAGCAGTTTTTCGGGCAGGGCCTACGAGCAGTACTTC. This rearrangement joins TRBV28 to TRBJ2-7; tentative D call: TRBD1 (5 bases). The CDR3 runs to 14 residues. Germline CDR1 is MDHEN and CDR2 is SYDVKM. The germline V and J ends were trimmed by 3 bases and 2 bases, with 11 bases remaining between them.

The CDR3 reads CASSLSYRSTDTQYF. The CDR3 DNA reads TGCGCCAGCAGCTTGAGTTACAGAAGCACAGATACGCAGTATTTT. The chain is built from TRBV5-1 and TRBJ2-3; D uncertain. Germline-derived CDR1 and CDR2 are SGHRS and YFSETQ. The CDR3 is 15 amino acids. Trimming removed 1 base at V and 0 bases at J, with 9 bases between.

Here the CDR3 reads CASSYSRRGTGNTIYF. CDR3 DNA sequence: TGTGCCAGCAGTTACTCGCGCAGGGGGACTGGAAACACCATATATTTT. The chain couples TRBV6-5 to TRBJ1-3; TRBD1 matches at 7 bases. V shed 0 bases, J shed 2 bases, and the junction held 4 bases outside the gene matches. CDR1 and CDR2 (germline): MNHEY, SVGAGI. This CDR3 is built from 16 residues.

The V and J genes are TRBV28 and TRBJ1-2; 7 nucleotides agree with TRBD1. The J segment lost 4 bases and the V segment lost 6 bases, leaving 5 bases of the junction unmatched. Looked up from germline, CDR1 is MDHEN and CDR2 is SYDVKM. The CDR3 sequence is 13 residues long. This CDR3 is CASRGDRAYGYTF. Written as DNA, the CDR3 is TGTGCCAGCAGGGGTGACAGGGCCTATGGCTACACCTTC.

The J gene is TRBJ1-2, the V gene TRBV5-4; 9 nucleotides agree with TRBD1. There are 14 residues in the CDR3. With V trimmed by 3 bases and J by 8 bases, 8 bases remained unmatched. CDR1 SGHNT and CDR2 YYREEE come from the germline V gene (reference sequence). This CDR3 reads CASSSEQGAHGYTF. Written as DNA, the CDR3 is TGTGCCAGCAGCTCGGAACAGGGGGCGCACGGCTACACCTTC.

J is TRBJ2-5 and V is TRBV4-2, with D tentatively TRBD1 or TRBD2 (7 bases each). Trimming pared 1 base from V and 9 bases from J, leaving 24 bases between. Germline CDR1 and CDR2: LGHNA and YNFKEQ. The length of the CDR3 is 17 residues. The CDR3 protein is CASSQVSQGGGKGSQYF. The CDR3 DNA reads as TGTGCCAGCAGCCAAGTGTCACAGGGAGGGGGCAAGGGGTCCCAGTACTTC.

This chain links TRBV18 with TRBJ2-5; the match to TRBD1 covers 7 bases. Germline-derived CDR1 and CDR2 are KGHSH and LQKENI. V gave up 0 bases and J gave up 3 bases; unmatched junction bases: 10. The CDR3 spans 17 residues. CDR3 sequence: CASSPPSAGGKKETQYF. The CDR3 DNA reads as TGTGCCAGCTCACCACCCAGCGCAGGGGGTAAAAAAGAGACCCAGTACTTC.

This rearrangement joins TRBV6-5 to TRBJ1-2, with a possible D match to TRBD1 (6 bases). CDR1 is MNHEY and CDR2 is SVGAGI in the germline V gene. The CDR3 runs 15 residues. The V end was cut by 2 bases, the J end by 6 bases, with 16 bases between. The CDR3 spells CASSYLVQGRNGYTF. Here the CDR3 DNA reads TGTGCCAGCAGTTACCTAGTGCAGGGGCGAAATGGCTACACCTTC.

This clone was observed a handful of times. The chain has TRBV29-1 and TRBJ1-1; maybe TRBD1 (6 bases). The CDR3 spans 13 residues. CDR1 SQVTM and CDR2 ANQGSEA come from the germline V gene. Trimming took off 4 bases at V and 1 base at J, with 10 bases between the two ends. CDR3 in amino acids: CSVGGDKNTEAFF. The CDR3 DNA follows: TGCAGCGTTGGGGGGGACAAGAACACTGAAGCTTTCTTT. Full variable domain (outside the CDR3, taken from reference TRBV29-1 and TRBJ1-1): SAVISQKPSRDICQRGTSLTIQCQVDSQVTMMFWYRQQPGQSLTLIATANQGSEATYESGFVIDKFPISRPNLTFSTLTVSNMSPEDSSIYLCSVGGDKNTEAFFGQGTRLTVV.

The chain is built from TRBV28 and TRBJ2-5; maybe TRBD1 (6 bases). CDR1 and CDR2 from the germline V gene are MDHEN and SYDVKM. Trimming removed 5 bases at V and 10 bases at J, with 14 bases between. The CDR3 spans 12 residues. Here the CDR3 reads CASSLSGVSQYF. The CDR3, as DNA: TGTGCCAGCAGTCTGTCAGGGGTGAGCCAGTACTTC.

The chain employs TRBV7-3 and TRBJ2-5, with D unclear. The CDR3 runs to 16 residues. The germline V and J ends were trimmed by 1 base and 1 base, with 13 bases remaining between them. Germline V gene lookup returns CDR1 SGHTA and CDR2 FQGTGA. The CDR3 protein is CASSLMGSQGQETQYF. In nucleotides, the CDR3 is TGTGCCAGCAGCTTAATGGGGTCGCAAGGCCAAGAGACCCAGTACTTC.

The CDR3 here is CASSEWTHYEQYF. The CDR3 coding sequence is TGTGCCAGCAGTGAATGGACTCACTACGAGCAGTACTTC. The chain has TRBV6-1 and TRBJ2-7; D is possibly TRBD2 (5 bases). CDR1 is MNHNS, CDR2 SASEGT, per germline. The CDR3 is 13 amino acids. V was cut by 2 bases and J by 3 bases, with 8 bases left in between.

The rearrangement uses TRBV7-2 and TRBJ2-3; no firm D call. CDR1 is SGHTA and CDR2 is FQGNSA in the germline V gene. The CDR3 covers 16 residues. V was clipped by 2 bases and J by 1 base, with 13 bases between them. The CDR3 region has the DNA TGTGCCAGCAGCTTAATGAGTGCTGCAGGCACAGATACGCAGTATTTT. Residues: CASSLMSAAGTDTQYF.

The CDR3 reads CASSLWRGNEKLFF. Here the CDR3 DNA reads TGTGCCAGCAGTTTATGGAGGGGAAATGAAAAACTGTTTTTT. The chain is built from TRBV28 and TRBJ1-4, with D tentatively TRBD1 (5 bases). Trimming pared 0 bases from V and 5 bases from J, leaving 7 bases between. Germline V gene lookup returns CDR1 MDHEN and CDR2 SYDVKM. The CDR3 length is 14 residues.

The chain carries TRBV4-3 and TRBJ2-2; D possibly matches TRBD1 or TRBD2 (7 bases each). From germline, CDR1 is LGHNA and CDR2 YSLEER. V lost 5 bases and J 3 bases, leaving 13 bases between the germline ends. The CDR3 runs 15 residues. This CDR3 reads CASSAGGADTGELFF. As DNA, the CDR3 is TGCGCCAGCAGCGCAGGGGGGGCGGACACCGGGGAGCTGTTTTTT.

CDR3 coding DNA: TGTGCCAGCAGCGCCACCGCTGGAGCAGGGGGCACTGGAAACACCATATATTTT. Protein: CASSATAGAGGTGNTIYF. The V gene is TRBV9, the J gene TRBJ1-3; TRBD1 matches at 8 bases. CDR3 size: 18 residues. After removal of 3 bases from V and 2 bases from J, the junction contained 13 bases not matched to a gene. The germline V gene encodes CDR1 SGDLS and CDR2 YYNGEE.

To note about this clone: The identical CDR3 is also encoded by other nucleotide sequences in the sample. The rearrangement uses TRBV7-9 and TRBJ1-4; TRBD1 agrees at 8 bases. The CDR3 contains 13 residues. V lost 1 base, J lost 8 bases, and 0 bases stayed unmatched. CDR1 is SEHNR, CDR2 FQNEAQ, per germline (reference sequence). The CDR3 region is CASSLGQGEKLFF. The CDR3 coding sequence is TGTGCCAGCAGCTTAGGACAGGGGGAAAAACTGTTTTTT.

The CDR3, as DNA: TGTGCCAGCAGCTTAATACAGACCACCTCTGGAAACACCATATATTTT. Protein sequence: CASSLIQTTSGNTIYF. The V gene is TRBV5-5, the J gene TRBJ1-3; D gene ambiguous. In germline, CDR1 is SGHKS, CDR2 YYEKEE (reference sequence). The CDR3 consists of 16 residues. V gave up 2 bases and J gave up 0 bases, with 12 bases separating them.

This sequence joins TRBV5-4 and TRBJ2-7; the D gene is possibly TRBD2 (5 bases). The CDR3 is made up of 12 amino acids. V was clipped by 3 bases and J by 3 bases, with 7 bases between them. CDR1 and CDR2 from the germline V gene are SGHNT and YYREEE (reference sequence). The CDR3 DNA follows: TGTGCCAGCAGCTACGACTACTACGAGCAGTACTTC. This gives the protein CASSYDYYEQYF.

The genes are TRBV11-2 and TRBJ1-5, with a possible D match to TRBD1 (6 bases). Trimming removed 4 bases at V and 7 bases at J, with 11 bases between. Germline CDR1 SGHAT, CDR2 FQNNGV. This CDR3 spans 13 amino acids. This CDR3 is CASSSGVGQPQHF. The DNA for the CDR3 is TGTGCCAGCAGCTCAGGGGTTGGGCAGCCCCAGCATTTT.

The chain joins TRBV9 to TRBJ1-4; 8 bases agree with TRBD1. J gave up 4 bases and V 3 bases, and 2 bases lay outside the gene matches. This CDR3 has 14 residues. Per the germline V gene, CDR1 is SGDLS and CDR2 is YYNGEE. Here the CDR3 DNA reads TGTGCCAGCAGCGGGACAGGGATTAATGAAAAACTGTTTTTT. This encodes CASSGTGINEKLFF.

The rearrangement uses TRBV7-9 and TRBJ2-3, with TRBD1 matching 10 bases. Per germline, CDR1 SEHNR and CDR2 FQNEAQ (reference sequence). The ends lost 1 base at V and 4 bases at J; junction bases unmatched: 8. The CDR3 has 17 amino acids. CDR3 bases: TGTGCCAGCAGCTTAGGGGACCCGGGACAGGGGCCAGATACGCAGTATTTT. Its protein product is CASSLGDPGQGPDTQYF.